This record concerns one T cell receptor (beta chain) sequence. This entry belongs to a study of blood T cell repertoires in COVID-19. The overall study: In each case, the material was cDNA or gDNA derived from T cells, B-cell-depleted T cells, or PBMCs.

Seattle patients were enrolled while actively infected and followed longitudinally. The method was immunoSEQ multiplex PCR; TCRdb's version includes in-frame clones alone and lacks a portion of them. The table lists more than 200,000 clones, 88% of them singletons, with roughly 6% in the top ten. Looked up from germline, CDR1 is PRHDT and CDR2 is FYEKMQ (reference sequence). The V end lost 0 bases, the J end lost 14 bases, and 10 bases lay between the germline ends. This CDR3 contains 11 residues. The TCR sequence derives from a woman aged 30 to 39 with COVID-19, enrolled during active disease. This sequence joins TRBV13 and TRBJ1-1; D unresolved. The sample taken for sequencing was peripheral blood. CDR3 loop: CASSLGRVTFF. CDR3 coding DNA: TGTGCCAGCAGCTTAGGACGGGTCACCTTCTTT. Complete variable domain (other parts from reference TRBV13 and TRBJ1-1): AAGVIQSPRHLIKEKRETATLKCYPIPRHDTVYWYQQGPGQDPQFLISFYEKMQSDKGSIPDRFSAQQFSDYHSELNMSSLELGDSALYFCASSLGRVTFFGQGTRLTVV.